These 2 T cell receptor beta chains were all obtained from the same sample, sequenced in a study of cytomegalovirus exposure and HLA in healthy donors. Primers included in the PCR were 60 Vbeta and 13 Jbeta primers. Sequencing was performed with immunoSEQ multiplex PCR; in TCRdb, only in-frame clones are kept and a portion is missing. The sample carries approximately 89,000 clones, approximately 77% recorded once. The sample comprised PBMCs. The origin of the receptors is a man aged 30-40 years in good health and CMV-seronegative.

The rearrangement uses TRBV7-9 and TRBJ1-1; TRBD1 might be the D (5 bases). Germline loops: CDR1 SEHNR, CDR2 FQNEAQ (reference sequence). Trimming removed 5 bases from V and 4 bases from J, with 17 bases in between. This CDR3 contains 15 residues. The CDR3 sequence is CASSPHAGSGTEAFF. Written as DNA, the CDR3 is TGTGCCAGCAGCCCCCACGCAGGGTCGGGCACTGAAGCTTTCTTT.

Here the CDR3 DNA reads TGTGCCAGCAGTCTCACAGGGCAGAACTATGGCTACACCTTC. Translating gives CASSLTGQNYGYTF. The chain links TRBV27 to TRBJ1-2, with D perhaps TRBD1 (6 bases). The CDR3 totals 14 residues. Trimming removed 5 bases at V and 2 bases at J, with 12 bases between. The germline gives CDR1 MNHEY, CDR2 SMNVEV (reference sequence).